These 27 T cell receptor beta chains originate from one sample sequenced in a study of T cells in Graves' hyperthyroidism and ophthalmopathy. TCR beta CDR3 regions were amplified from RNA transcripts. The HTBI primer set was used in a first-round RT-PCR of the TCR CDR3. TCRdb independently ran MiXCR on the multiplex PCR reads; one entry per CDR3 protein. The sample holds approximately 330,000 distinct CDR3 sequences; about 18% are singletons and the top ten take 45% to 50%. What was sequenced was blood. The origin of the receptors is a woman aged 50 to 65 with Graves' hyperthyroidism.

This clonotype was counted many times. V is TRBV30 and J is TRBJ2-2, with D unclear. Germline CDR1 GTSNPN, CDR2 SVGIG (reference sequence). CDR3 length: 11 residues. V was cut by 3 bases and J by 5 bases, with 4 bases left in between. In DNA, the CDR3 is TGTGCCTGGAGGACAACCGGGGAGCTGTTTTTT. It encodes CAWRTTGELFF.

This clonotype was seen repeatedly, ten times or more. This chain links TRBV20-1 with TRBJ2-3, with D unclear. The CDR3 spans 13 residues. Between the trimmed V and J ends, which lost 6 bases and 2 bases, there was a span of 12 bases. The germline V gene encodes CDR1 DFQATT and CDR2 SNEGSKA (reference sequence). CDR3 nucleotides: TGCAGTGCCCGAGGACCATACACAGATACGCAGTATTTT. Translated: CSARGPYTDTQYF.

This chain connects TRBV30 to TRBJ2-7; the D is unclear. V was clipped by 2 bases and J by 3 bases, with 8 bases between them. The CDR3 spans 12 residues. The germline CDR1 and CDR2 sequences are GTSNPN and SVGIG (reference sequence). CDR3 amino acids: CAWSPVDYEQYF. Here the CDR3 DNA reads TGTGCCTGGAGTCCCGTTGACTACGAGCAGTACTTC. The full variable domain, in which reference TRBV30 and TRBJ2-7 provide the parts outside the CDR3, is SQTIHQWPATLVQPVGSPLSLECTVEGTSNPNLYWYRQAAGRGLQLLFYSVGIGQISSEVPQNLSASRPQDRQFILSSKKLLLSDSGFYLCAWSPVDYEQYFGPGTRLTVT.

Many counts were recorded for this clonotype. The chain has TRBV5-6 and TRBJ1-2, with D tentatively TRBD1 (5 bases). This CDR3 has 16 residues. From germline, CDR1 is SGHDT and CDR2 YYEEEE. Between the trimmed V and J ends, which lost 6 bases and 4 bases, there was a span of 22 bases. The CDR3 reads CASTSFEEGRAYGYTF. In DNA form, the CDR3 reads TGTGCCAGCACGAGTTTTGAGGAGGGGCGCGCCTATGGCTACACCTTC. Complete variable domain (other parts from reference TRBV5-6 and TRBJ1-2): DAGVTQSPTHLIKTRGQQVTLRCSPKSGHDTVSWYQQALGQGPQFIFQYYEEEERQRGNFPDRFSGHQFPNYSSELNVNALLLGDSALYLCASTSFEEGRAYGYTFGSGTRLTVV.

DNA of the CDR3: TGTGCCAGCAGTTTATACGGGGAAAAGGGAAATCAGCCCCAGCATTTT. Translating gives CASSLYGEKGNQPQHF. J is TRBJ1-5 and V is TRBV28, with D unresolved. CDR1 is MDHEN and CDR2 is SYDVKM in the germline V gene. The CDR3 loop spans 16 amino acids. Deletions cut 1 base from V and 4 bases from J, with 14 bases between.

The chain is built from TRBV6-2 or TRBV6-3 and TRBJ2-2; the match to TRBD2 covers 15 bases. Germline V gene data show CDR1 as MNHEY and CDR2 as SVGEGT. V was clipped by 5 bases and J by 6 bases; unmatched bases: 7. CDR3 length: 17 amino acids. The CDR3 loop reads CASSPRTSGRASGELFF. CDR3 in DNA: TGTGCCAGCAGTCCACGGACTAGCGGGAGGGCCTCCGGGGAGCTGTTTTTT.

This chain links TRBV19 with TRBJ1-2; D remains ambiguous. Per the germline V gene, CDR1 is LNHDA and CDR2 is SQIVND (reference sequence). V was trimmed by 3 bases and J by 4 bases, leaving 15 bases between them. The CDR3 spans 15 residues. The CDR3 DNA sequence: TGTGCCAGTAGTATTCCCCGCGGGGAAGGCTATGGCTACACCTTC. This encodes CASSIPRGEGYGYTF.

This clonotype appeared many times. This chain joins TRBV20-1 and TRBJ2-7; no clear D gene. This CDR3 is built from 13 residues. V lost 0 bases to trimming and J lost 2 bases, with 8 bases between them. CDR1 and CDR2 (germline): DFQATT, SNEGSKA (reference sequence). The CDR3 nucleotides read TGCAGTGCTAGAGAGGGGTCCCCCTACGAGCAGTACTTC. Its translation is CSAREGSPYEQYF.

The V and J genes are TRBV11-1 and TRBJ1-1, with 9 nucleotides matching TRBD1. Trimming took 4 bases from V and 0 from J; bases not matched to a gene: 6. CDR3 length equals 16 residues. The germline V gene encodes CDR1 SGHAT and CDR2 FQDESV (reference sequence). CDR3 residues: CASSSSRDRVNTEAFF. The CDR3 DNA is TGTGCCAGCAGCTCCTCCAGGGACAGGGTGAACACTGAAGCTTTCTTT.

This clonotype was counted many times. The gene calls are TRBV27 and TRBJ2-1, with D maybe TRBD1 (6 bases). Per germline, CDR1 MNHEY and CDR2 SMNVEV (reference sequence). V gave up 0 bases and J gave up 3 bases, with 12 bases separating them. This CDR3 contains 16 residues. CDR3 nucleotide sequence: TGTGCCAGCAGTTTATCGCCCCGGACAGACTACAATGAGCAGTTCTTC. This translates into CASSLSPRTDYNEQFF.

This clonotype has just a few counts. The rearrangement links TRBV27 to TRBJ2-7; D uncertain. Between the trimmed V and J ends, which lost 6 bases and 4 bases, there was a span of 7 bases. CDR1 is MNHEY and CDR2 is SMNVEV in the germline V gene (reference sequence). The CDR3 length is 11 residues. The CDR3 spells CASRNLYEQYF. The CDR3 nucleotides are TGTGCCAGCAGGAACTTGTACGAGCAGTACTTC.

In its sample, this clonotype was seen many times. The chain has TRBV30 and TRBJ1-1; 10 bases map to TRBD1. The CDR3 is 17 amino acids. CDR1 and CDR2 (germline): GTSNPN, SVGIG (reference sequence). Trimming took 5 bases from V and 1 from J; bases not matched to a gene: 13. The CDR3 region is CAWDGSRTGGWNTEAFF. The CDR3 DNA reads TGTGCCTGGGATGGGTCACGGACAGGGGGTTGGAACACTGAAGCTTTCTTT.

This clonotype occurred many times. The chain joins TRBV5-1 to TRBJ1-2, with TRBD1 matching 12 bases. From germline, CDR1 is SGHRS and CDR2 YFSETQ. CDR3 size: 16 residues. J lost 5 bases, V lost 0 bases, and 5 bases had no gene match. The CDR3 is CASSLATGQGAYGYTF. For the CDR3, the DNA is TGCGCCAGCAGCTTGGCCACGGGACAGGGGGCGTATGGCTACACCTTC. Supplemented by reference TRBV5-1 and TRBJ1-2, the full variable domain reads KAGVTQTPRYLIKTRGQQVTLSCSPISGHRSVSWYQQTPGQGLQFLFEYFSETQRNKGNFPGRFSGRQFSNSRSEMNVSTLELGDSALYLCASSLATGQGAYGYTFGSGTRLTVV.

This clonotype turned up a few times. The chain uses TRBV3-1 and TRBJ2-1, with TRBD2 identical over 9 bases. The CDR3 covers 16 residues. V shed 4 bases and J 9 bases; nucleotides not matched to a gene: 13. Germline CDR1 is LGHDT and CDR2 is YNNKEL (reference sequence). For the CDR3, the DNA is TGTGCCAGCAGCCCTAGCGGGACTCGGAACAAGGGTGAGCAGTTCTTC. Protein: CASSPSGTRNKGEQFF.

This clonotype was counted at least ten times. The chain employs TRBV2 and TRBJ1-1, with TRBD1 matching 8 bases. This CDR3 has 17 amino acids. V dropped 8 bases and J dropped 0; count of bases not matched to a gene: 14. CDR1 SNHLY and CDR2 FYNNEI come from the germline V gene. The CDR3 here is CASRSRTGTSMNTEAFF. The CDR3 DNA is TGTGCCAGCCGGTCGAGGACAGGGACCTCCATGAACACTGAAGCTTTCTTT.

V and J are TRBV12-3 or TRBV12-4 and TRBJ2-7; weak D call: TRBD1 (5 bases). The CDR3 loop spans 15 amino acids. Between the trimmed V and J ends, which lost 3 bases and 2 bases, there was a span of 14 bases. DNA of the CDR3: TGTGCCAGCAGTTTTGATATTGGGGCCGCCTACGAGCAGTACTTC. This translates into CASSFDIGAAYEQYF.

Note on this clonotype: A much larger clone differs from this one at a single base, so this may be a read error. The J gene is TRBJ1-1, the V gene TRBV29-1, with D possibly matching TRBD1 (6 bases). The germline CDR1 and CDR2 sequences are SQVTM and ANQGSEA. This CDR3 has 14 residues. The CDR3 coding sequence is TGCAGCGTTGGGACAGCCACTCCGAACACTGGAGCTTTCTTT. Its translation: CSVGTATPNTGAFF.

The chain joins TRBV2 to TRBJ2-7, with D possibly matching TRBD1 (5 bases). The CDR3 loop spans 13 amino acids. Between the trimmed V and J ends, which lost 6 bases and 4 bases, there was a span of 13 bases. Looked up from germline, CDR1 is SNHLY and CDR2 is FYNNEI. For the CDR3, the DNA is TGTGCCAGCAGCCAAGTCAGGGTGTACGAGCAGTACGTC. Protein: CASSQVRVYEQYV.

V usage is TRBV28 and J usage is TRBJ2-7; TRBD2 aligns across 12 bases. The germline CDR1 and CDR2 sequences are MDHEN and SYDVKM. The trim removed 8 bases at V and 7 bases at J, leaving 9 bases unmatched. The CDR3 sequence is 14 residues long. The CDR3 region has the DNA TGTGCCAGCCAACCGACTAGCGGGAGACGGGAGCAGTACTTC. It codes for CASQPTSGRREQYF.

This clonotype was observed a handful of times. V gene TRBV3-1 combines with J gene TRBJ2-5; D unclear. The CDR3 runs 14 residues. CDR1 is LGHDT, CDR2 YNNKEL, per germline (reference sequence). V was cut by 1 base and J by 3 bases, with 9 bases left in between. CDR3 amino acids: CASSQVHSKETQYF. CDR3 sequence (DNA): TGTGCCAGCAGCCAAGTTCACAGTAAAGAGACCCAGTACTTC.

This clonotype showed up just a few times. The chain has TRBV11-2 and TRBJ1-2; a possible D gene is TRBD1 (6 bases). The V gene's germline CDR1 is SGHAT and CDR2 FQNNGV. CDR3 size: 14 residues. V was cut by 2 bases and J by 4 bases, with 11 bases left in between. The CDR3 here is CASSLRGRGYGYTF. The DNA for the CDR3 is TGTGCCAGCAGCTTAAGGGGCAGGGGCTATGGCTACACCTTC.

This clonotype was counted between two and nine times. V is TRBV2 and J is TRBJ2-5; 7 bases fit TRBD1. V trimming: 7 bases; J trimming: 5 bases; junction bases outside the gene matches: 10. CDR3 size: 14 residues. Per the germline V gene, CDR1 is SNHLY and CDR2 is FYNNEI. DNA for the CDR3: TGTGCCAGCAAGAAGGGACAGACCTCCGAGACCCAGTACTTC. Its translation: CASKKGQTSETQYF.

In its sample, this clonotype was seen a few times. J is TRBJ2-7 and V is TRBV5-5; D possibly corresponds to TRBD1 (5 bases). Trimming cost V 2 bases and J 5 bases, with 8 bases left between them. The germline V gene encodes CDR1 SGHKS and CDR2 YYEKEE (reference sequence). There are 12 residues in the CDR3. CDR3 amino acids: CASSFPTDEQYV. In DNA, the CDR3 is TGTGCCAGCAGCTTTCCGACAGACGAGCAGTACGTC.

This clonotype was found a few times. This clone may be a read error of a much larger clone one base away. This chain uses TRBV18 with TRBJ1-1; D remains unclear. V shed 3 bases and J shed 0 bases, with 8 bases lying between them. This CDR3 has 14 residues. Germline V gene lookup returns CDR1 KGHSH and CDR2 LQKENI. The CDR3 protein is CASSPADMNTEAFF. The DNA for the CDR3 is TGTGCCAGCTCACCGGCAGACATGAACACTGAAGCTTTCTTT.

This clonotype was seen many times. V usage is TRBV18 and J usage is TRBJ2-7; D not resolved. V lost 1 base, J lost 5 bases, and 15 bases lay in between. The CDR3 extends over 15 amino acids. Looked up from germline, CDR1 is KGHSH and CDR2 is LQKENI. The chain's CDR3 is CASSPRQNGINEQYF. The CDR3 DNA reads TGTGCCAGCTCACCACGGCAGAATGGTATCAACGAGCAGTACTTC.

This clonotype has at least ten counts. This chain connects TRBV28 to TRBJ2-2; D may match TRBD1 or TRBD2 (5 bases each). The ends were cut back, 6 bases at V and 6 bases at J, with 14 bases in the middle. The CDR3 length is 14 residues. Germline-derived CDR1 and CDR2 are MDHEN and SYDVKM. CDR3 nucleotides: TGTGCCAGCAGCACCGGGACCCACCCCGGGGAGCTGTTTTTT. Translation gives CASSTGTHPGELFF.

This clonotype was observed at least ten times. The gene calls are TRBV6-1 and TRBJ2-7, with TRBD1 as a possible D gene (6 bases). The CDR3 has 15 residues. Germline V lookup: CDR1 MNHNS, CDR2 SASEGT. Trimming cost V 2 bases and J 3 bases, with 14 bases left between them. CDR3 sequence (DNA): TGTGCCAGCAGTGAAACCATGGACAGCGGCTACGAGCAGTACTTC. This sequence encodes CASSETMDSGYEQYF.